A single sample is the source of the 26 T cell receptor beta chains below, sequenced in a study of T cells in Graves' hyperthyroidism and ophthalmopathy. What was amplified from RNA transcripts were TCR beta CDR3 regions. The HTBI set primed first-round TCR CDR3 RT-PCR. One entry per CDR3 protein, called by TCRdb with MiXCR from the multiplex PCR reads. The table shows 370,000 or so distinct CDR3 sequences, with approximately 12% occurring only once. The sample consisted of blood. These receptors originate from a man aged 25 to 45 with Graves' hyperthyroidism that later progressed to Graves' ophthalmopathy.

The CDR3 loop reads CASGDSGANVLTF. In nucleotides, the CDR3 is TGTGCCAGTGGGGACTCTGGGGCCAACGTCCTGACTTTC. The chain links TRBV19 to TRBJ2-6, with unresolved D. CDR1 and CDR2 (germline): LNHDA, SQIVND (reference sequence). V lost 8 bases to trimming and J lost 0 bases, with 5 bases between them. The CDR3 has 13 residues.

This clonotype was counted many times. V gene TRBV12-3 or TRBV12-4 combines with J gene TRBJ2-5; 8 nucleotides agree with TRBD2. Losses at the gene ends were 1 base for V and 7 bases for J; bases not matched to a gene: 17. This CDR3 region has 18 residues. CDR3 protein: CASSLEGWGASGPGTQYF. CDR3 nucleotides: TGTGCCAGCAGTTTAGAGGGCTGGGGGGCTAGCGGGCCGGGGACCCAGTACTTC.

Ten or more counts support this clonotype. The chain links TRBV28 to TRBJ1-4, with D tentatively TRBD1 (6 bases). CDR1 MDHEN and CDR2 SYDVKM come from the germline V gene. The CDR3 runs 14 residues. Trimming left V 3 bases short and J 4 bases short, with 9 bases between. CDR3: CASSLTGSNEKLFF. CDR3 DNA: TGTGCCAGCAGTTTGACAGGCAGTAATGAAAAACTGTTTTTT.

In its sample, this clonotype was seen many times. V gene TRBV7-9 combines with J gene TRBJ1-2; D possibly corresponds to TRBD1 (5 bases). Germline lookup yields CDR1 SEHNR and CDR2 FQNEAQ (reference sequence). Trimming cost V 6 bases and J 0 bases, with 14 bases left between them. This CDR3 is built from 15 residues. CDR3 amino acids: CASSSSGAANYGYTF. For the CDR3, the DNA is TGTGCCAGCAGTTCCAGCGGGGCTGCTAACTATGGCTACACCTTC. The whole variable domain, filled in from reference TRBV7-9 and TRBJ1-2, reads DTGVSQNPRHKITKRGQNVTFRCDPISEHNRLYWYRQTLGQGPEFLTYFQNEAQLEKSRLLSDRFSAERPKGSFSTLEIQRTEQGDSAMYLCASSSSGAANYGYTFGSGTRLTVV.

This clonotype was picked up a small number of times. This chain joins TRBV4-2 and TRBJ1-5; 12 positions agree with TRBD1. CDR1 LGHNA and CDR2 YNFKEQ come from the germline V gene. The CDR3 extends over 16 amino acids. J was trimmed by 6 bases and V by 4 bases; bases with no gene match: 7. The CDR3 spells CASSPGTGGFGQPQHF. CDR3 sequence (DNA): TGTGCCAGCAGCCCGGGGACAGGGGGCTTCGGTCAGCCCCAGCATTTT.

As regards this clonotype: Its ends do not fully match the called genes, so a read error is possible. The gene calls are TRBV7-7 and TRBJ2-3; TRBD2 matches at 9 bases. Germline values: CDR1 SSHAT, CDR2 FNYEAQ (reference sequence). The length of the CDR3 is 15 residues. The CDR3, as DNA: TGTGCTAGCAGCATCGGACTAGCGAGGTTGGATACGCAGTATTTT. Protein: CASSIGLARLDTQYF.

In this sample, this clonotype turned up many times. V gene TRBV24-1 combines with J gene TRBJ1-1; 9 bases line up with TRBD1. The ends lost 3 bases at V and 10 bases at J; junction bases unmatched: 11. Germline loops: CDR1 KGHDR, CDR2 SFDVKD. This CDR3 comprises 15 residues. The CDR3 sequence: CATSDTGTGFRGAFF. CDR3 DNA sequence: TGTGCCACCAGTGATACCGGGACAGGGTTTCGTGGAGCTTTCTTT.

This clonotype was seen only a few times. This chain joins TRBV9 and TRBJ2-5; TRBD2 is a possible D gene (6 bases). The CDR3 is 15 residues long. With 0 bases removed from V and 5 bases from J, the gap between germline ends came to 14 bases. Germline CDR1 is SGDLS and CDR2 is YYNGEE. The CDR3 sequence is CASSVGDSDWETQYF. CDR3 coding DNA: TGTGCCAGCAGCGTAGGGGACTCTGATTGGGAGACCCAGTACTTC.

This clonotype was seen only a few times. The rearrangement links TRBV7-9 to TRBJ2-7, with D unresolved. The CDR3 sequence is 14 residues long. Trimming took off 2 bases at V and 4 bases at J, with 12 bases between the two ends. CDR1 SEHNR and CDR2 FQNEAQ come from the germline V gene (reference sequence). The CDR3: CASSLPGDGYEQYF. Written as DNA, the CDR3 is TGTGCCAGCAGCTTACCTGGGGATGGATACGAGCAGTACTTC. The complete variable domain, with remaining parts taken from reference TRBV7-9 and TRBJ2-7, reads DTGVSQNPRHKITKRGQNVTFRCDPISEHNRLYWYRQTLGQGPEFLTYFQNEAQLEKSRLLSDRFSAERPKGSFSTLEIQRTEQGDSAMYLCASSLPGDGYEQYFGPGTRLTVT.

The V call is TRBV20-1, the J call TRBJ2-7; weak D call: TRBD2 (5 bases). This CDR3 spans 16 amino acids. Germline loops: CDR1 DFQATT, CDR2 SNEGSKA (reference sequence). The ends were cut back, 6 bases at V and 3 bases at J, with 24 bases in the middle. This chain's CDR3 is CSAEGNFGVRIYEQYF. In nucleotides, the CDR3 is TGCAGTGCGGAAGGGAATTTCGGGGTTCGGATCTACGAGCAGTACTTC.

This clonotype was recorded many times. The V and J genes are TRBV3-1 and TRBJ2-3, with D unresolved. The V end was cut by 4 bases, the J end by 3 bases, with 20 bases between. Germline CDR1 and CDR2: LGHDT and YNNKEL (reference sequence). The CDR3 length is 17 residues. CDR3 sequence: CASSPRAVARATDTQYF. The CDR3 DNA is TGTGCCAGCAGCCCCCGCGCGGTGGCGCGCGCGACAGATACGCAGTATTTT.

This chain uses TRBV4-1 with TRBJ2-2, with 11 bases identical to TRBD1. CDR3 length equals 16 residues. J was trimmed by 3 bases and V by 2 bases; bases with no gene match: 2. Germline CDR1 reads MGHRA; CDR2 reads YSYEKL. The CDR3 nucleotides read TGCGCCAGCAGCCAACGGACAGGGGGCGACACCGGGGAGCTGTTTTTT. Its translation: CASSQRTGGDTGELFF.

This clonotype was seen a handful of times. The CDR3 coding sequence is TGTGCCAGCAGCCAAGCAGGGGGGCCCGCCAATGAGCAGTTCTTC. As protein: CASSQAGGPANEQFF. V is TRBV3-1 and J is TRBJ2-1, with TRBD1 as a possible D gene (7 bases). The germline V gene has CDR1 LGHDT and CDR2 YNNKEL (reference sequence). CDR3 size: 15 residues. Trimming took 1 base from V and 6 from J, leaving 13 bases between them.

The V call is TRBV30, the J call TRBJ2-7; D uncertain. Germline assignment: CDR1 GTSNPN and CDR2 SVGIG (reference sequence). This CDR3 spans 14 amino acids. V was clipped by 0 bases and J by 4 bases, with 13 bases between them. The CDR3: CAWSVGWQAYEQYF. The CDR3 nucleotides read TGTGCCTGGAGTGTAGGTTGGCAGGCTTACGAGCAGTACTTC.

This clonotype was found a few times. The rearrangement joins TRBV5-1 to TRBJ1-4; a weak D match, TRBD1 (5 bases). This CDR3 has 15 amino acids. V shed 4 bases and J shed 5 bases, with 15 bases lying between them. Germline CDR1 SGHRS, CDR2 YFSETQ. DNA of the CDR3: TGCGCCAGCAGCACCCGAGGGGTTGCGAATGAAAAACTGTTTTTT. Translated: CASSTRGVANEKLFF.

This clonotype came up many times. This chain links TRBV11-2 with TRBJ2-1; 7 positions match TRBD1. CDR3 size: 14 residues. The J segment lost 9 bases and the V segment lost 4 bases, leaving 9 bases of the junction unmatched. Germline-derived CDR1 and CDR2 are SGHAT and FQNNGV. The CDR3 reads CASSSVTGQTEQFF. Written as DNA, the CDR3 is TGTGCCAGCAGCTCTGTGACAGGGCAAACTGAGCAGTTCTTC.

The chain couples TRBV6-2 or TRBV6-3 to TRBJ2-2; TRBD1 is a possible D gene (5 bases). Trimming shortened V by 2 bases and J by 4 bases, and 17 bases separated the two germline ends. There are 17 residues in the CDR3. Germline loops: CDR1 MNHEY, CDR2 SVGEGT. CDR3 in amino acids: CASSYDPRQGITGELFF. Written as DNA, the CDR3 is TGTGCCAGCAGTTACGATCCACGGCAGGGTATCACCGGGGAGCTGTTTTTT.

This clonotype was counted ten times or more. This sequence joins TRBV6-1 and TRBJ1-2; no firm D call. CDR1 is MNHNS, CDR2 SASEGT, per germline. The CDR3 loop spans 15 amino acids. Trimming left V 5 bases short and J 3 bases short, with 16 bases between. CDR3 in amino acids: CASSLFRTAHYGYTF. The CDR3, as DNA: TGTGCCAGCAGTCTTTTTAGAACAGCACACTATGGCTACACCTTC.

This clonotype was counted a few times. V usage is TRBV3-1 and J usage is TRBJ1-6; a possible D gene is TRBD1 (5 bases). CDR1 is LGHDT, CDR2 YNNKEL, per germline (reference sequence). The CDR3 contains 14 residues. Trimming took 0 bases from V and 7 from J, leaving 7 bases between them. CDR3 residues: CASSQDGGNSPLHF. Here the CDR3 DNA reads TGTGCCAGCAGCCAAGATGGGGGGAATTCACCCCTCCACTTT. The full variable domain, with the rest looked up from reference TRBV3-1 and TRBJ1-6, is DTAVSQTPKYLVTQMGNDKSIKCEQNLGHDTMYWYKQDSKKFLKIMFSYNNKELIINETVPNRFSPKSPDKAHLNLHINSLELGDSAVYFCASSQDGGNSPLHFGNGTRLTVT.

The V and J genes are TRBV19 and TRBJ1-2, with 9 bases fitting TRBD1. Germline CDR1 is LNHDA and CDR2 is SQIVND (reference sequence). This CDR3 region has 12 residues. J gave up 10 bases and V 8 bases, and 8 bases lay outside the gene matches. The CDR3 reads CASGWTGEVYTF. In DNA, the CDR3 is TGTGCCAGTGGATGGACAGGGGAAGTCTACACCTTC.

The table lists this clonotype with a few counts. The gene calls are TRBV28 and TRBJ1-2; 7 bases match TRBD1. V trimming: 5 bases; J trimming: 4 bases; junction bases outside the gene matches: 7. This CDR3 comprises 14 residues. The germline CDR1 and CDR2 sequences are MDHEN and SYDVKM. As DNA, the CDR3 is TGTGCCAGCAGTCGACAGGGTTGGGGCTATGGCTACACCTTC. This encodes CASSRQGWGYGYTF.

The chain joins TRBV2 to TRBJ2-1; TRBD2 aligns across 10 bases. The trim removed 1 base at V and 6 bases at J, leaving 12 bases unmatched. Germline CDR1 SNHLY, CDR2 FYNNEI. The CDR3 spans 18 residues. As DNA, the CDR3 is TGTGCCAGCAGTGAAGATCGGGCTAGCGGGAGAGGTTTCAATGAGCAGTTCTTC. Protein product: CASSEDRASGRGFNEQFF. Combining the CDR3 with reference TRBV2 and TRBJ2-1 gives the whole variable domain EPEVTQTPSHQVTQMGQEVILRCVPISNHLYFYWYRQILGQKVEFLVSFYNNEISEKSEIFDDQFSVERPDGSNFTLKIRSTKLEDSAMYFCASSEDRASGRGFNEQFFGPGTRLTVL.

This sequence joins TRBV27 and TRBJ2-7, with D perhaps given as TRBD1 or TRBD2 (7 bases each). The CDR3 covers 15 residues. V lost 6 bases, J lost 1 base, and 16 bases lay in between. CDR1 is MNHEY, CDR2 SMNVEV, per germline (reference sequence). The CDR3 here is CASSRGDSPSYEQYF. The CDR3 DNA sequence: TGTGCCAGCAGCCGGGGGGACAGCCCTTCCTACGAGCAGTACTTC.

The V and J genes are TRBV7-9 and TRBJ1-2, with a weak D call TRBD1 (5 bases). The CDR3 contains 13 residues. Germline lookup yields CDR1 SEHNR and CDR2 FQNEAQ (reference sequence). V lost 5 bases and J lost 3, with 10 bases in between. The CDR3 loop reads CASSRDGDYGYTF. CDR3 nucleotide sequence: TGTGCCAGCAGCAGGGACGGTGACTATGGCTACACCTTC.

This clonotype was counted at least ten times. The V and J genes are TRBV3-1 and TRBJ2-7; perhaps D is TRBD1 or TRBD2 (6 bases each). V was shortened by 2 bases and J by 6 bases, with 14 bases between the two germline ends. This CDR3 is built from 14 residues. Per germline, CDR1 LGHDT and CDR2 YNNKEL (reference sequence). Here the CDR3 reads CASSQRGQGGEQYF. In DNA, the CDR3 is TGTGCCAGCAGCCAACGGGGGCAGGGAGGCGAGCAGTACTTC.

In this sample, this clonotype turned up many times. This sequence joins TRBV18 and TRBJ1-1; no clear D gene. Trimming pared 8 bases from V and 0 bases from J, leaving 13 bases between. The length of the CDR3 is 14 residues. Germline V gene data show CDR1 as KGHSH and CDR2 as LQKENI. The CDR3 protein is CASLNRSMNTEAFF. The CDR3 region has the DNA TGTGCCAGCCTAAATCGCAGCATGAACACTGAAGCTTTCTTT.